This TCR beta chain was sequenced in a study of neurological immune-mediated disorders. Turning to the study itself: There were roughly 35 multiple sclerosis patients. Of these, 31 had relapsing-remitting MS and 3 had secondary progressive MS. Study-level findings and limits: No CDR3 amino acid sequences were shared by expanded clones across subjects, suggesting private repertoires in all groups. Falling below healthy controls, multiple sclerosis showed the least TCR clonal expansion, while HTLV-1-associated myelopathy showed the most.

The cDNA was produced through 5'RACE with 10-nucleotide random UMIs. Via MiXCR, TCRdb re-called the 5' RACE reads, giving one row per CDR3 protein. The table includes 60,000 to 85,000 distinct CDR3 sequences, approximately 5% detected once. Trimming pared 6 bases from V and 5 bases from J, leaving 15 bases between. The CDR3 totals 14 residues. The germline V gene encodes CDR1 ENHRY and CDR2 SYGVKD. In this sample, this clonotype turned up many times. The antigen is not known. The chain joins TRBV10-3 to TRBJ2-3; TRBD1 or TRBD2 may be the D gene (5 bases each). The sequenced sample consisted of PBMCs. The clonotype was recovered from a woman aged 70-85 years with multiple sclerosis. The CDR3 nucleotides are TGTGCCATCAGCGCTCGGGACCGCCGAGATACGCAGTATTTT. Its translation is CAISARDRRDTQYF.